The 23 T cell receptor beta chains below come from one sample, sequenced in a study of blood T cell repertoires in COVID-19. Generated by immunoSEQ multiplex PCR, the TCRdb table keeps only in-frame clones and is missing some. The table includes roughly 200,000 clones, about 80% detected once. The source material was peripheral blood. The receptors originated from a man between 65 and 80 years old with active or convalescent COVID-19.

The chain has TRBV18 and TRBJ2-5; D remains ambiguous. The germline V gene encodes CDR1 KGHSH and CDR2 LQKENI. The CDR3 has 12 residues. V lost 4 bases, J lost 2 bases, and 5 bases lay in between. The CDR3 spells CASSQLQETQYF. CDR3 nucleotides: TGTGCCAGCTCACAACTGCAAGAGACCCAGTACTTC.

The rearrangement uses TRBV2 and TRBJ1-2; no clear D gene. Germline V gene sequence: CDR1 SNHLY, CDR2 FYNNEI. V gave up 5 bases and J gave up 2 bases, with 3 bases separating them. The length of the CDR3 is 11 residues. The CDR3 nucleotides are TGTGCCAGCAGTCTAAACTATGGCTACACCTTC. Its protein is CASSLNYGYTF.

In this sample, this clone turned up once. CDR3 residues: CASSQFPGAGELFF. The DNA of the CDR3 is TGTGCCAGCAGCCAATTTCCGGGGGCCGGGGAGCTGTTTTTT. The chain couples TRBV7-9 to TRBJ2-2, with TRBD2 as a possible D gene (6 bases). The V gene's germline CDR1 is SEHNR and CDR2 FQNEAQ (reference sequence). This CDR3 has 14 amino acids. V was pared by 5 bases and J by 6 bases, with 13 bases between.

V is TRBV7-9 and J is TRBJ2-7; D might be TRBD2 (5 bases). This CDR3 spans 14 amino acids. CDR1 and CDR2 from the germline V gene are SEHNR and FQNEAQ (reference sequence). Trimming removed 5 bases from V and 1 base from J, with 12 bases in between. The CDR3 region has the DNA TGTGCCAGCAGCCCGCGGACTGATTCCTACGAGCAGTACTTC. As protein: CASSPRTDSYEQYF.

The chain couples TRBV5-1 to TRBJ2-2; D gene unclear. CDR3 length: 17 amino acids. In germline, CDR1 is SGHRS, CDR2 YFSETQ. V was trimmed by 1 base and J by 3 bases, leaving 16 bases between them. The CDR3 reads CASSLYLTGTDTGELFF. In nucleotides, the CDR3 is TGCGCCAGCAGCTTGTATCTTACGGGTACGGACACCGGGGAGCTGTTTTTT. The whole variable domain, remainder taken from reference TRBV5-1 and TRBJ2-2, is KAGVTQTPRYLIKTRGQQVTLSCSPISGHRSVSWYQQTPGQGLQFLFEYFSETQRNKGNFPGRFSGRQFSNSRSEMNVSTLELGDSALYLCASSLYLTGTDTGELFFGEGSRLTVL.

The V call is TRBV18, the J call TRBJ1-1; 7 bases are a match to TRBD1. Trimming removed 5 bases from V and 0 bases from J; junction bases left unmatched: 6. The CDR3 contains 15 residues. Germline V gene data show CDR1 as KGHSH and CDR2 as LQKENI. The CDR3 DNA follows: TGTGCCAGCTCAAGGGACAGTCCCATGAACACTGAAGCTTTCTTT. This sequence encodes CASSRDSPMNTEAFF.

J is TRBJ2-1 and V is TRBV5-1; 10 bases line up with TRBD2. V trimming: 0 bases; J trimming: 8 bases; junction bases outside the gene matches: 11. The CDR3 extends over 17 amino acids. Germline V gene data show CDR1 as SGHRS and CDR2 as YFSETQ. In DNA, the CDR3 is TGCGCCAGCAGCTTGGGCTTGGTAACTAGCGGGAAGGATGAGCAGTTCTTC. Its protein is CASSLGLVTSGKDEQFF.

The CDR3: CASSAHRTGGYTF. The DNA for the CDR3 is TGTGCCAGCAGCGCGCACAGGACAGGAGGCTACACCTTC. The chain combines TRBV9 with TRBJ1-2; 7 positions agree with TRBD1. This CDR3 has 13 residues. CDR1 SGDLS and CDR2 YYNGEE come from the germline V gene. Trimming cost V 3 bases and J 8 bases; bases outside gene matches: 7.

This rearrangement joins TRBV29-1 to TRBJ2-3, with D possibly being TRBD1 (6 bases). CDR1 and CDR2 from the germline V gene are SQVTM and ANQGSEA. Between the trimmed V and J ends, which lost 7 bases and 2 bases, there was a span of 13 bases. The CDR3 sequence is 13 residues long. In DNA form, the CDR3 reads TGCAGCGGATTGTACAGGGACACAGATACGCAGTATTTT. It encodes CSGLYRDTDTQYF.

This sequence joins TRBV6-6 and TRBJ1-3; D unclear. The CDR3 extends over 12 amino acids. CDR1 is MNHNY, CDR2 SVGAGI, per germline (reference sequence). Trimming took 4 bases from V and 6 from J, leaving 7 bases between them. CDR3 region: CASSSLENTIYF. Here the CDR3 DNA reads TGTGCCAGCAGTTCACTCGAAAACACCATATATTTT.

The sample holds a few counts of this clone. The chain carries TRBV4-3 and TRBJ2-6; D unresolved. Germline assignment: CDR1 LGHNA and CDR2 YSLEER. The CDR3 sequence is 18 residues long. Trimming cost V 0 bases and J 0 bases, with 12 bases left between them. CDR3 nucleotide sequence: TGCGCCAGCAGCCAAGATGTCTATGTAGACTCTGGGGCCAACGTCCTGACTTTC. It encodes CASSQDVYVDSGANVLTF.

This clone has a single count. The J gene is TRBJ1-1, the V gene TRBV15, with D uncertain. Germline loops: CDR1 LNHNV, CDR2 YYDKDF (reference sequence). V was shortened by 0 bases and J by 0 bases, with 5 bases between the two germline ends. The CDR3 runs to 14 residues. For the CDR3, the DNA is TGTGCCACCAGCAGAGATGTATTGAACACTGAAGCTTTCTTT. Its translation: CATSRDVLNTEAFF.

This clone came up once. This chain joins TRBV29-1 and TRBJ2-7; maybe TRBD2 (6 bases). Trimming cost V 4 bases and J 0 bases, with 13 bases left between them. Per the germline V gene, CDR1 is SQVTM and CDR2 is ANQGSEA. The CDR3 runs to 14 residues. This CDR3 reads CSVGMLATSYEQYF. CDR3 DNA: TGCAGCGTTGGGATGCTAGCGACCTCCTACGAGCAGTACTTC.

This clone was detected only a few times. The J gene is TRBJ1-2, the V gene TRBV19; the D gene is possibly TRBD1 (5 bases). Germline CDR1 is LNHDA and CDR2 is SQIVND (reference sequence). V dropped 6 bases and J dropped 2 bases, with 19 bases sitting between them. The CDR3 spans 16 residues. CDR3 in amino acids: CASSDIGAGINYGYTF. The DNA of the CDR3 is TGTGCCAGTAGCGATATAGGGGCAGGCATCAACTATGGCTACACCTTC. The full variable domain, completed using reference TRBV19 and TRBJ1-2, is DGGITQSPKYLFRKEGQNVTLSCEQNLNHDAMYWYRQDPGQGLRLIYYSQIVNDFQKGDIAEGYSVSREKKESFPLTVTSAQKNPTAFYLCASSDIGAGINYGYTFGSGTRLTVV.

The gene calls are TRBV6-2 or TRBV6-3 and TRBJ2-7; the match to TRBD1 covers 9 bases. V shed 4 bases and J 1 base; nucleotides not matched to a gene: 17. Germline V gene data show CDR1 as MNHEY and CDR2 as SVGEGT. The CDR3 covers 19 residues. The CDR3 protein is CASSLSTGGQGKRSYEQYF. CDR3 nucleotide sequence: TGTGCCAGCAGTTTATCAACCGGAGGACAGGGGAAGCGGTCCTACGAGCAGTACTTC.

This sequence joins TRBV6-5 and TRBJ1-6, with D perhaps TRBD1 (5 bases). V lost 4 bases and J 14 bases, leaving 15 bases between the germline ends. The CDR3 runs to 13 residues. The germline CDR1 and CDR2 sequences are MNHEY and SVGAGI. The DNA for the CDR3 is TGTGCCAGCAGTTGGGGGGAAGGACCGGCCCTCCACTTT. It translates to CASSWGEGPALHF.

The chain uses TRBV7-8 and TRBJ2-3; 9 bases match TRBD2. Trimming removed 5 bases from V and 2 bases from J; junction bases left unmatched: 8. The CDR3 totals 16 residues. Per the germline V gene, CDR1 is SGHVS and CDR2 is FQNEAQ. The CDR3 here is CASSQSASGDTDTQYF. Here the CDR3 DNA reads TGTGCCAGCAGCCAAAGCGCTAGCGGGGACACAGATACGCAGTATTTT. The full variable domain, in which reference TRBV7-8 and TRBJ2-3 provide the parts outside the CDR3, is GAGVSQSPRYKVAKRGQDVALRCDPISGHVSLFWYQQALGQGPEFLTYFQNEAQLDKSGLPSDRFFAERPEGSVSTLKIQRTQQEDSAVYLCASSQSASGDTDTQYFGPGTRLTVL.

Only one count was recorded for this clone. Sequence at one end of the junction differs from germline and may be a read error. The rearrangement joins TRBV10-3 to TRBJ1-2; D perhaps matches TRBD1 (6 bases). CDR3 length: 14 residues. Germline CDR1 ENHRY, CDR2 SYGVKD. This chain's CDR3 is CAISPGDLDYSYTF. The CDR3 DNA is TGTGCCATCAGCCCAGGGGACCTAGACTATAGCTACACCTTC.

V and J are TRBV24-1 and TRBJ2-2; TRBD1 matches at 12 bases. CDR1 KGHDR and CDR2 SFDVKD come from the germline V gene. V lost 4 bases and J lost 7; bases outside the gene matches: 6. The CDR3 has 16 residues. CDR3 coding DNA: TGTGCCACCAGTGACCCGGGACAGGGGGCGGGCGGGGAGCTGTTTTTT. Protein: CATSDPGQGAGGELFF.

This chain joins TRBV19 and TRBJ1-1, with D possibly being TRBD1 (6 bases). CDR1 and CDR2 from the germline V gene are LNHDA and SQIVND (reference sequence). The V end lost 6 bases, the J end lost 3 bases, and 14 bases lay between the germline ends. CDR3 size: 14 residues. CDR3: CASSQGRRDTEAFF. The DNA for the CDR3 is TGTGCCAGTAGCCAGGGGCGCCGGGACACTGAAGCTTTCTTT.

The chain combines TRBV7-3 with TRBJ2-2, with D possibly TRBD1 on 6 matching bases. The CDR3 covers 14 residues. Germline V CDR1 and CDR2: SGHTA, FQGTGA. V was shortened by 1 base and J by 6 bases, with 9 bases between the two germline ends. The CDR3 region is CASSLNRESGELFF. The CDR3 nucleotides are TGTGCCAGCAGCTTAAACAGGGAATCCGGGGAGCTGTTTTTT. Variable domain in full (rest from reference TRBV7-3 and TRBJ2-2): GAGVSQTPSNKVTEKGKYVELRCDPISGHTALYWYRQSLGQGPEFLIYFQGTGAADDSGLPNDRFFAVRPEGSVSTLKIQRTERGDSAVYLCASSLNRESGELFFGEGSRLTVL.

The chain joins TRBV30 to TRBJ2-3; 8 bases fit TRBD1. With 0 bases clipped from V and 2 bases from J, the junction kept 7 bases outside the gene matches. Germline CDR1 is GTSNPN and CDR2 is SVGIG (reference sequence). CDR3 length: 16 amino acids. The CDR3 sequence is CAWSVGSGGLTDTQYF. The CDR3 coding sequence is TGTGCCTGGAGTGTAGGCTCAGGGGGCCTCACAGATACGCAGTATTTT.

This chain uses TRBV2 with TRBJ1-6, with D unresolved. The CDR3 is 13 residues long. The germline gives CDR1 SNHLY, CDR2 FYNNEI. The DNA of the CDR3 is TGTGCTGCACGGAGTTCCTATAATTCACCCCTCCACTTT. As protein: CAARSSYNSPLHF.